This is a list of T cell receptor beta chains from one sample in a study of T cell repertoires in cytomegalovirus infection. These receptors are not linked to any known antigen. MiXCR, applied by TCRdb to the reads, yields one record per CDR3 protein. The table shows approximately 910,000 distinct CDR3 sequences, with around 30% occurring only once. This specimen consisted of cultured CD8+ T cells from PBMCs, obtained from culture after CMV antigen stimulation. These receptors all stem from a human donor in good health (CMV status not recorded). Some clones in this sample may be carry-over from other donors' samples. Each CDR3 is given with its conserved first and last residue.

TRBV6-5 CASSYSSQGDREQYF
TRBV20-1 CSARDIFGQGAPGEQFF
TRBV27 CASRSRQGAVGTEAFF
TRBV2 CASSVPGQGSGTEAFF
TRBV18 CASSPPEAGYTGELFF
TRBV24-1 CATSEFGQGHNEQFF
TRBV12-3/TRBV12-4 CASTPIAGGYTDTQYF
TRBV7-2 CASSLEAGINEKLFF
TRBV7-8 CASSTWDRGGNQPQHF
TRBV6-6 CASILYGTARLLNTEAFF
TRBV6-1 CASSAASGGTLDTQYF
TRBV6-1 CASFDRVPNTGELFF
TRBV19 CASSIPGTASTDTQYF
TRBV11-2 CASSPRGGSAAYNEQFF
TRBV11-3 CASSLPGRSGSYNEQFF
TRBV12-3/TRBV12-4 CASSLDLRGTANYGYTF
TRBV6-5 CASSSHRATEAFF
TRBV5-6 CASSLGPAEGTDTQYF
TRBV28 CASSLLAGLGETQYF
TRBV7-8 CASSFAGTVNYGYTF
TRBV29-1 CSVTLGGVTHYNEQFF
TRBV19 CASSSPRYSSYGYTF
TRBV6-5 CASSYSTEGIYGYTF
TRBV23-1 CANSQPRRGTQYF
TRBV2 CASSEGHLQETQYF
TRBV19 CASSIRRDLTDTQYF
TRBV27 CASSFSDSPLYEQYF
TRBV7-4 CANSFGRTEAFF
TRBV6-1 CASPGLGGPPDTQYF
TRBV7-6 CASSSTGGLSNEQFF
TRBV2 CATVGTASFANTGELFF
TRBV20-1 CSARDRGALEPYNEQFF
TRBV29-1 CSVEWGNTGELFF
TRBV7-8 CASSLSGATETQYF
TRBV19 CASETQGGSNQPQHF
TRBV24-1 CATSDPGTGVNEQFF
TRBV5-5 CASSLEVWHGTDGGELFF
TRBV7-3 CASGTGDYGYTF
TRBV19 CASSMAGDAETQYF
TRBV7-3 CASSPAGTGMGGYTF
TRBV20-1 CSAPHGATGDTQYF
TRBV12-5 CASGLVQPYF
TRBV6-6 CASSYKGLNTEAFF
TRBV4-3 CASSQDIQSIGELFF
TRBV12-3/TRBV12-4 CASTLGQGLYNEQFF
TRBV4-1 CASSQRQGSLDTEAFF
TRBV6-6 CASRLQGDNEQFF
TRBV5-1 CASSDRGRNTGELFF
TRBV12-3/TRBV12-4 CASSSTEAGGVAGELFF
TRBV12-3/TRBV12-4 CASSFLGTEAFF
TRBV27 CASSHEGTGYGYTF
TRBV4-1 CASSQGQQGIYGYTF
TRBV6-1 CASFPSNTEAFF
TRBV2 CASMGLVEYF
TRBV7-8 CASSLGAGRTYEQYF
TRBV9 CASSVVAGQGTGNTIYF
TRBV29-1 CSVLTDLGGKTQYF
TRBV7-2 CASSLGGGAERFF
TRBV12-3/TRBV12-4 CASSTREYLYGYTF